This T cell receptor beta chain stems from a study of Tregs in tolerant kidney transplant recipients. Study conclusions and caveats: Some patients' samples used different primers over time, so nucleotide sequences weren't comparable. Donor-specific Treg expansion exceeded global Treg expansion in tolerant patients, suggesting antigen drive.

Method: immunoSEQ multiplex PCR; TCRdb's copy keeps in-frame clones and lacks some. The data contain fewer than 65,000 clones, 80% to 90% of them seen just once; the ten biggest clones take up 2.1%. The germline gives CDR1 KGHSH, CDR2 LQKENI. The V end was cut by 3 bases, the J end by 3 bases, with 12 bases between. CDR3 length: 14 amino acids. As for this clone: Its antigen is undetermined.

This sequence was found in a human donor who received a combined kidney and bone marrow transplant. The chain is built from TRBV18 and TRBJ2-7; D possibly uses TRBD1 or TRBD2 (5 bases each). The source was Tregs from blood, collected before the transplant. This chain's CDR3 is CASSPVGASYEQYF. The DNA of the CDR3 is TGTGCCAGCTCACCGGTCGGGGCGAGCTACGAGCAGTACTTC.